This T cell receptor beta chain was captured by sequencing in a study of blood T cells in healthy people across ages. Primers used in a second PCR of roughly 7 to 12 cycles were a sample-barcoded 5' primer and a J-beta primer mix. TCRdb ran MiXCR on the 5' RACE reads and lists one entry per CDR3 protein. Of around 1.7 million distinct CDR3 sequences in the sample, approximately 30% were seen once. This CDR3 is built from 19 residues. The V and J ends lost 1 base and 4 bases respectively, with 24 bases between them. Germline V gene data show CDR1 as SGHKS and CDR2 as YYEKEE (reference sequence). This sequence joins TRBV5-5 and TRBJ1-5; D is perhaps TRBD1 (6 bases). The TCR originated in a woman aged 25-40 years in good health. Sample: blood. Written as DNA, the CDR3 is TGTGCCAGCAGCTTGAAAGGAAGCAGGGGAGAAGTTGGTAATCAGCCCCAGCATTTT. Translation gives CASSLKGSRGEVGNQPQHF.